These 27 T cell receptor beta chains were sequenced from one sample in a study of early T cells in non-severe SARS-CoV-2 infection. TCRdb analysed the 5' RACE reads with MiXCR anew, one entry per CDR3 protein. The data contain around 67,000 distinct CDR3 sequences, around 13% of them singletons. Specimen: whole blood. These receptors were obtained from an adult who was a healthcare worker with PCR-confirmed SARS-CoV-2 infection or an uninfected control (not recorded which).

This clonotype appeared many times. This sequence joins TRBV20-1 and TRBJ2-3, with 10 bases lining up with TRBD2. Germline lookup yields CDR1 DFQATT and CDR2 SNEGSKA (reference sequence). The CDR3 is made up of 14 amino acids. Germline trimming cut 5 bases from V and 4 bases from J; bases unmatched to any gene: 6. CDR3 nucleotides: TGCAGTGCTGGGCGTAGCGGGAGGTCAGATACGCAGTATTTT. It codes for CSAGRSGRSDTQYF.

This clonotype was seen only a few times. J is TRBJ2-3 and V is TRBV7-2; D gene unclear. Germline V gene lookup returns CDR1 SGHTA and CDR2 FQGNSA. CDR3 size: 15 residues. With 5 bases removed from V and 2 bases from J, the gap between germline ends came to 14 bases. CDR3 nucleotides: TGTGCCAGCAGCCCGCGTCGGGCCGACACAGATACGCAGTATTTT. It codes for CASSPRRADTDTQYF.

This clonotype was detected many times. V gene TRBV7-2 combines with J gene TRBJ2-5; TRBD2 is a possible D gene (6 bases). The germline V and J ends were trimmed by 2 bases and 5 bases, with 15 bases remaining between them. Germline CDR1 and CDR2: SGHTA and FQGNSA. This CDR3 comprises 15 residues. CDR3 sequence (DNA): TGTGCCAGCAGCTTATCGGTGGGTGGGGGGGAGACCCAGTACTTC. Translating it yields CASSLSVGGGETQYF.

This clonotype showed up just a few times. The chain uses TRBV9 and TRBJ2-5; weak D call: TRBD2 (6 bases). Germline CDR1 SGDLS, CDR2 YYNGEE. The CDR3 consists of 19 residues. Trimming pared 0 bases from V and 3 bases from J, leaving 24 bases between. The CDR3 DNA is TGTGCCAGCAGCGTAGGGAGTAGGGCGGGACGACCAAGGGAAGAGACCCAGTACTTC. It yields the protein CASSVGSRAGRPREETQYF.

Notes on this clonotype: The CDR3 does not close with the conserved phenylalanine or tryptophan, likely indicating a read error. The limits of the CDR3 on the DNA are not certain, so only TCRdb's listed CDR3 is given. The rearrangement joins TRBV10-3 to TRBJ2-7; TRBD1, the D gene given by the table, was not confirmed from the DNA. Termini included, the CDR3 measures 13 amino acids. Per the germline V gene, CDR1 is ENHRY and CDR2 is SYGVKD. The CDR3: CAISESGQVGPWI.

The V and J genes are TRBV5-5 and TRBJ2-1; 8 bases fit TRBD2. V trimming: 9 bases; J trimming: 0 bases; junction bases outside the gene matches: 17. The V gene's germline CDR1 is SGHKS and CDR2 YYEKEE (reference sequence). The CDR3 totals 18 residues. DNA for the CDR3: TGTGCCACCATGAGGCGGGAGGTAACAGATTACTCCTACAATGAGCAGTTCTTC. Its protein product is CATMRREVTDYSYNEQFF.

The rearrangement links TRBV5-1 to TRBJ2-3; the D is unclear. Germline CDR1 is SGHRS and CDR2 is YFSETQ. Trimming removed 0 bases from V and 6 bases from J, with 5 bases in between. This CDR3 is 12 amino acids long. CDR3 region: CASSLEGDTQYF. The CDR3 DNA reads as TGCGCCAGCAGCTTGGAAGGGGATACGCAGTATTTT.

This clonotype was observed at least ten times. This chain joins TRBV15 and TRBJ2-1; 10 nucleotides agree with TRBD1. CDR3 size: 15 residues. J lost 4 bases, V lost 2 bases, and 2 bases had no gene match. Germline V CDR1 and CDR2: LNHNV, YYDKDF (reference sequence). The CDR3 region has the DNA TGTGCCACCAGCAGAAGACAGGGGGCATACAATGAGCAGTTCTTC. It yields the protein CATSRRQGAYNEQFF.

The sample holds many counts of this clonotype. For the CDR3, the DNA is TGTGCCAGCTTGGACCTCCAAGAGACCCAGTACTTC. It encodes CASLDLQETQYF. The chain recombines TRBV28 with TRBJ2-5, with unresolved D. Germline V gene data show CDR1 as MDHEN and CDR2 as SYDVKM. The V end lost 8 bases, the J end lost 1 base, and 8 bases lay between the germline ends. The CDR3 sequence is 12 residues long.

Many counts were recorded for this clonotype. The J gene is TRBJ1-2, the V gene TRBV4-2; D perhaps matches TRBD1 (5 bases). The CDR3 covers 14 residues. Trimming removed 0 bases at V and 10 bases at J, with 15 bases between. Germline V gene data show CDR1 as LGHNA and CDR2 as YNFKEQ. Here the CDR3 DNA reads TGTGCCAGCAGCCAAGAACCCAGTTCGGGGCACTACACCTTC. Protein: CASSQEPSSGHYTF.

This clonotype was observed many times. The CDR3: CASSLSRTGGSYEQYF. The CDR3 DNA reads TGCGCCAGCAGCTTGTCTCGGACAGGGGGCTCCTACGAGCAGTACTTC. This rearrangement joins TRBV5-1 to TRBJ2-7; 10 bases align to TRBD1. The germline CDR1 and CDR2 sequences are SGHRS and YFSETQ. Trimming at V came to 1 base and at J to 0 bases, leaving 4 bases not matched to a gene. This CDR3 has 16 residues. Full variable domain (outside the CDR3, taken from reference TRBV5-1 and TRBJ2-7): KAGVTQTPRYLIKTRGQQVTLSCSPISGHRSVSWYQQTPGQGLQFLFEYFSETQRNKGNFPGRFSGRQFSNSRSEMNVSTLELGDSALYLCASSLSRTGGSYEQYFGPGTRLTVT.

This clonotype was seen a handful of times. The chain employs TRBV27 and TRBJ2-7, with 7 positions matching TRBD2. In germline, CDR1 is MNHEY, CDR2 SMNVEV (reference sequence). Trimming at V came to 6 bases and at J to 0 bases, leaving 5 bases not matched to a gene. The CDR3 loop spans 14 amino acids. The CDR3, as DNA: TGTGCCAGCAGCCCTAGCGGATACTCCTACGAGCAGTACTTC. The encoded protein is CASSPSGYSYEQYF.

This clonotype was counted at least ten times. CDR3 nucleotide sequence: TGTGCCAGCAGTTCACTAGCGGGAGGGCCGAATGAGCAGTTCTTC. This gives the protein CASSSLAGGPNEQFF. The V gene is TRBV28, the J gene TRBJ2-1, with 13 bases identical to TRBD2. Germline V lookup: CDR1 MDHEN, CDR2 SYDVKM. There are 15 residues in the CDR3. V was pared by 4 bases and J by 7 bases, with 4 bases of the junction left unmatched. Complete variable domain (other parts from reference TRBV28 and TRBJ2-1): DVKVTQSSRYLVKRTGEKVFLECVQDMDHENMFWYRQDPGLGLRLIYFSYDVKMKEKGDIPEGYSVSREKKERFSLILESASTNQTSMYLCASSSLAGGPNEQFFGPGTRLTVL.

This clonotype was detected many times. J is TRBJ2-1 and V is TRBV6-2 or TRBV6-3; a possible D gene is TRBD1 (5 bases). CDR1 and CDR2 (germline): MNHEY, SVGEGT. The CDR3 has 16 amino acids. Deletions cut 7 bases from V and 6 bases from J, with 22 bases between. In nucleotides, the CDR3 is TGTGCCAGCACCCCCCTAGGGGTCCTAACTCGCAATGAGCAGTTCTTC. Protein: CASTPLGVLTRNEQFF.

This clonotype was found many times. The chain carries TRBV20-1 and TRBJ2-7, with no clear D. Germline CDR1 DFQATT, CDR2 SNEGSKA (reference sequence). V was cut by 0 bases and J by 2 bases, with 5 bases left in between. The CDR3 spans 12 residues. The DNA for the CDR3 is TGCAGTGCTAGAGATCAGGCCTACGAGCAGTACTTC. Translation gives CSARDQAYEQYF.

This CDR3 reads CASMLAGGRYNEQFF. The DNA for the CDR3 is TGCGCCAGCATGCTAGCGGGAGGGCGCTACAATGAGCAGTTCTTC. This chain links TRBV5-1 with TRBJ2-1, with 12 nucleotides matching TRBD2. Trimming removed 6 bases from V and 3 bases from J; junction bases left unmatched: 4. The CDR3 spans 15 residues. Per germline, CDR1 SGHRS and CDR2 YFSETQ. Looking up the rest from reference TRBV5-1 and TRBJ2-1 gives the full variable domain: KAGVTQTPRYLIKTRGQQVTLSCSPISGHRSVSWYQQTPGQGLQFLFEYFSETQRNKGNFPGRFSGRQFSNSRSEMNVSTLELGDSALYLCASMLAGGRYNEQFFGPGTRLTVL.

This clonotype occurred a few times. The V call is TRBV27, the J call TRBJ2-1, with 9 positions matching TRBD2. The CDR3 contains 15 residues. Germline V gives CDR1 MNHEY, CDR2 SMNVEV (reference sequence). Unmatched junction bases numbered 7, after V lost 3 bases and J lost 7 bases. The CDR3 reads CASSFSGGSLNEQFF. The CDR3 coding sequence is TGTGCCAGCAGTTTTAGCGGGGGCTCTCTGAATGAGCAGTTCTTC.

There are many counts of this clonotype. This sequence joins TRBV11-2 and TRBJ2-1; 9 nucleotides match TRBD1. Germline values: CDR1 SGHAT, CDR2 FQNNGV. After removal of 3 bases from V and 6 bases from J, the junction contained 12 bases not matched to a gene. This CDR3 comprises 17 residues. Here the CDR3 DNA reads TGTGCCAGCAGCTTCCTAGGCCCGACAGGGGGAGGCAATGAGCAGTTCTTC. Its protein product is CASSFLGPTGGGNEQFF.

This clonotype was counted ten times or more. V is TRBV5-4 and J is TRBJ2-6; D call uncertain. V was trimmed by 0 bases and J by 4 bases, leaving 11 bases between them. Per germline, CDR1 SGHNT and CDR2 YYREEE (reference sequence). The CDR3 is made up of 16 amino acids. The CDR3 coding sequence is TGTGCCAGCAGCTTGGATCTGGTTTCCGGGGCCAACGTCCTGACTTTC. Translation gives CASSLDLVSGANVLTF.

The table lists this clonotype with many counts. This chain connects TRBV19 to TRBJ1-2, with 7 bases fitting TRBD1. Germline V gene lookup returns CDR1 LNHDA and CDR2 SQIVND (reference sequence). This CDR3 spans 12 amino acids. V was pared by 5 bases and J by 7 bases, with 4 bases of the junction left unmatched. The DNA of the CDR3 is TGTGCCAGTAGTTGGGGACAGTCTGGCTACACCTTC. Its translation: CASSWGQSGYTF.

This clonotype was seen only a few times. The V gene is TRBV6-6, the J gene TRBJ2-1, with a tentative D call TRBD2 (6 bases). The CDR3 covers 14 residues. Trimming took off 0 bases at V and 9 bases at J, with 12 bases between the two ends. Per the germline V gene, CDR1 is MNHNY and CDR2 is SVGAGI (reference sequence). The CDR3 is CASSYSRRETEQFF. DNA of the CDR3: TGTGCCAGCAGTTACTCGAGGAGGGAAACTGAGCAGTTCTTC.

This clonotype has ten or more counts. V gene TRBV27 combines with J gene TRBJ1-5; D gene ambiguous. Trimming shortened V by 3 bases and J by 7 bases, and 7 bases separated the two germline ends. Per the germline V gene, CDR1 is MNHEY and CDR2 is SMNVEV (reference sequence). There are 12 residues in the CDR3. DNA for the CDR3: TGTGCCAGCAGTTTTAGCGGCCAGCCCCAGCATTTT. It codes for CASSFSGQPQHF.

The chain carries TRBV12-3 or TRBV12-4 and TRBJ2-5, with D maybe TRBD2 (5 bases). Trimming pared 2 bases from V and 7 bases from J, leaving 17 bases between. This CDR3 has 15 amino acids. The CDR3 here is CASSLTEDLKLTQYF. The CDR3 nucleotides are TGTGCCAGCAGTTTAACGGAGGATCTAAAGTTGACCCAGTACTTC.

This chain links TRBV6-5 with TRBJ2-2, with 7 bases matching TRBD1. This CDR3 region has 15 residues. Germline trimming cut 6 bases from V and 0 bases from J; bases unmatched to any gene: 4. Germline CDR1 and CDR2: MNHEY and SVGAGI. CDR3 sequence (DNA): TGTGCCAGCAGAGAAGGGACAGCGAACACCGGGGAGCTGTTTTTT. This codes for CASREGTANTGELFF.

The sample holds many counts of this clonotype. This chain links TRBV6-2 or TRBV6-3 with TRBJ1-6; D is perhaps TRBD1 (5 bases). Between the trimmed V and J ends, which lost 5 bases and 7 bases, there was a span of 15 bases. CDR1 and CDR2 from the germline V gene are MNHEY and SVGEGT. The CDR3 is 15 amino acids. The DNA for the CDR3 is TGTGCCAGCAGTCCGCGCAGGGCAGGGAATTCACCCCTCCACTTT. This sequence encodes CASSPRRAGNSPLHF.

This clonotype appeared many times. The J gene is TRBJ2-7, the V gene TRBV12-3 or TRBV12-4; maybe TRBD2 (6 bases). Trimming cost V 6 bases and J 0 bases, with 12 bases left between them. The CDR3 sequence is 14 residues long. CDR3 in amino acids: CASSRGVSSYEQYF. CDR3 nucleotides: TGTGCCAGCAGCCGCGGGGTTAGCTCCTACGAGCAGTACTTC.

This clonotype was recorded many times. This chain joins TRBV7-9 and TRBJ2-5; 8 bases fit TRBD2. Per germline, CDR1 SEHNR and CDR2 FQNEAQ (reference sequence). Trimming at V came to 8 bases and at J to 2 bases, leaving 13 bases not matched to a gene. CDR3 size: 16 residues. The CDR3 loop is CASHRGTSSIQETQYF. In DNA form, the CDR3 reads TGTGCCAGCCACCGTGGGACTAGTAGTATACAAGAGACCCAGTACTTC.